In this sample, the clone carrying this T cell receptor beta chain turned up a few times. This sample was taken from a study of immune heterogeneity within non-small cell lung tumors. Each sample used 550 to 600 ng of genomic DNA from bulk tumor tissue. Several biopsies per primary tumor, spaced far apart, were taken during surgery. Each patient presented with untreated, newly diagnosed non-small cell lung cancer and received curative surgery. There were some 15 donors in total. They were all newly diagnosed non-small cell lung cancer patients undergoing surgery with curative intent. TCR beta CDR3 was amplified by multiplex PCR, first round about 10 cycles, 32 V and 13 J primers. A single record per CDR3 protein comes from TCRdb applying MiXCR to the multiplex PCR reads. The table has just over 4,500 distinct CDR3 sequences, roughly 20% seen once. The CDR3 length is 14 residues. V was shortened by 6 bases and J by 8 bases, with 14 bases between the two germline ends.

Sequencing was done on a sample of lung tumor tissue. The clonotype was recovered from a man aged 60 to 75 with non-small cell lung cancer. This chain joins TRBV12-3 or TRBV12-4 and TRBJ1-6; D is possibly TRBD1 (6 bases). The CDR3 sequence is CASRGGLVDSPLHF. DNA of the CDR3: TGTGCCAGCAGGGGGGGCCTAGTGGATTCACCCCTCCACTTT.